The 32 T cell receptor beta chains presented below share a single source sample, sequenced in a study of prognosis after radiotherapy for stage I lung cancer. Amplicons of TCR beta CDR3 were generated from genomic DNA by two-round multiplex PCR. The use of primers specific to each TRBV and TRBJ gene characterized first-round PCR. A single record per CDR3 protein comes from TCRdb applying MiXCR to the multiplex PCR reads. The data show about 22,000 distinct CDR3 sequences, roughly 40% seen once. The sequences come from PBMCs, collected before or after stereotactic body radiation therapy (not recorded which). The receptor set was obtained from a donor over 45 with non-small cell lung cancer.

This clonotype was counted between two and nine times. The junction differs from germline at one of its ends, possibly a read error. V usage is TRBV5-6 and J usage is TRBJ1-1; D may be TRBD1 (5 bases). Per germline, CDR1 SGHDT and CDR2 YYEEEE. This CDR3 is built from 13 residues. CDR3 region: CAGSFSRDPEAFF. As DNA, the CDR3 is TGTGCCGGCAGCTTCTCCAGGGACCCTGAAGCTTTCTTT.

This clonotype was recorded many times. This chain joins TRBV7-2 and TRBJ2-6, with 7 nucleotides matching TRBD1. CDR1 and CDR2 (germline): SGHTA, FQGNSA. J gave up 4 bases and V 2 bases, and 8 bases lay outside the gene matches. CDR3 size: 17 residues. The CDR3 sequence: CASSLRGGASGANVLTF. For the CDR3, the DNA is TGTGCCAGCAGCTTAAGAGGGGGCGCTTCCGGGGCCAACGTCCTGACTTTC.

To note about this clonotype: This could be a read error, since a much larger clone is one nucleotide away. V gene TRBV4-2 combines with J gene TRBJ2-1, with D tentatively TRBD1 or TRBD2 (5 bases each). Germline-derived CDR1 and CDR2 are LGHNA and YNFKEQ. This CDR3 comprises 14 residues. CDR3 amino acids: CVSSQVMGDNEQFF. The CDR3 DNA reads TGTGTCAGCAGCCAAGTAATGGGGGACAATGAGCAGTTCTTC.

This clonotype was detected ten times or more. This chain links TRBV12-3 or TRBV12-4 with TRBJ1-1; TRBD1 might be the D (5 bases). The CDR3 length is 15 residues. Trimming shortened V by 1 base and J by 4 bases, and 13 bases separated the two germline ends. In nucleotides, the CDR3 is TGTGCCAGCAGTTTAGTGGAGGGAAGGGGCACTGAAGCTTTCTTT. Residues: CASSLVEGRGTEAFF.

This clonotype was detected many times. The rearrangement uses TRBV29-1 and TRBJ2-1, with D perhaps being TRBD1 or TRBD2 (5 bases each). Trimming removed 6 bases from V and 3 bases from J, with 9 bases in between. Germline lookup yields CDR1 SQVTM and CDR2 ANQGSEA. CDR3 length equals 12 residues. The DNA of the CDR3 is TGCAGCGTAGGGGACCTCTACAATGAGCAGTTCTTC. Amino acid sequence: CSVGDLYNEQFF.

This clonotype was counted ten times or more. The rearrangement joins TRBV14 to TRBJ1-2; D unresolved. The germline CDR1 and CDR2 sequences are SGHDN and FVKESK. The CDR3 sequence is 14 residues long. Trimming cost V 1 base and J 8 bases, with 14 bases left between them. CDR3 nucleotides: TGTGCCAGCAGCCAAGTGCAGGCCCCTTGGGGCTACACCTTC. Translated: CASSQVQAPWGYTF.

This clonotype was seen at least ten times. The chain uses TRBV6-1 and TRBJ1-2, with D tentatively TRBD1 (5 bases). This CDR3 region has 17 residues. The germline V gene has CDR1 MNHNS and CDR2 SASEGT. V dropped 2 bases and J dropped 1 base, with 17 bases sitting between them. CDR3 in amino acids: CASSELVRQGLNYGYTF. The CDR3 DNA sequence: TGTGCCAGCAGTGAATTGGTGCGTCAGGGACTTAACTATGGCTACACCTTC.

The rearrangement links TRBV28 to TRBJ1-2, with 9 bases aligning to TRBD1. This CDR3 has 15 residues. CDR1 is MDHEN, CDR2 SYDVKM, per germline. V lost 6 bases to trimming and J lost 7 bases; unmatched junction nucleotides: 12. The CDR3 protein is CASRRTGGVLSGYTF. The CDR3, as DNA: TGTGCCAGCAGGCGAACAGGGGGCGTCTTGAGTGGCTACACCTTC.

A remark on this clonotype: A far larger clone is a single base away, which makes a read error likely. The chain couples TRBV30 to TRBJ2-7; 9 bases match TRBD1. Germline CDR1 GTSNPN, CDR2 SVGIG (reference sequence). The CDR3 is 15 amino acids. V was clipped by 0 bases and J by 7 bases; unmatched bases: 10. The CDR3 loop reads CAWSVWDRELNEQYF. CDR3 coding DNA: TGTGCCTGGAGTGTATGGGACAGGGAGCTCAATGAGCAGTACTTC.

This clonotype has a count of ten or more. The V and J genes are TRBV20-1 and TRBJ2-7, with TRBD2 matching 10 bases. J gave up 4 bases and V 3 bases, and 3 bases lay outside the gene matches. Per the germline V gene, CDR1 is DFQATT and CDR2 is SNEGSKA (reference sequence). CDR3 length equals 13 residues. Written as DNA, the CDR3 is TGCAGTGCTAGTCAAGCGGGAGGGTACGAGCAGTACTTC. Amino acid sequence: CSASQAGGYEQYF.

As concerns this clonotype: This may be a read error, as it is one base from a much larger clone. The V and J genes are TRBV6-1 and TRBJ1-4; weak D call: TRBD1 (5 bases). Germline values: CDR1 MNHNS, CDR2 SASEGT. V lost 9 bases to trimming and J lost 0 bases, with 14 bases between them. This CDR3 has 15 amino acids. CDR3 in DNA: TGTGCCAGTGGGGACGTTTATGCAACTAATGAAAAACTGTTTTTT. Translated, it gives CASGDVYATNEKLFF.

Relative to its sample, this clonotype is medium-sized. This sequence joins TRBV11-2 and TRBJ2-1; TRBD2 aligns across 12 bases. The CDR3 runs to 15 residues. Germline V gene lookup returns CDR1 SGHAT and CDR2 FQNNGV. V dropped 5 bases and J dropped 4; count of bases not matched to a gene: 3. CDR3 in amino acids: CASSLGLAGYNEQFF. CDR3 bases: TGTGCCAGCAGCCTCGGACTAGCGGGGTACAATGAGCAGTTCTTC.

This clonotype was counted ten times or more. The J gene is TRBJ2-5, the V gene TRBV11-3; 8 bases line up with TRBD1. After removal of 3 bases from V and 3 bases from J, the junction contained 0 bases not matched to a gene. The CDR3 totals 13 residues. Germline values: CDR1 SGHNT, CDR2 YENEEA. The CDR3 region is CASSLTGEETQYF. As DNA, the CDR3 is TGTGCCAGCAGCTTGACAGGGGAAGAGACCCAGTACTTC.

The J gene is TRBJ1-5, the V gene TRBV5-5, with 11 bases lining up with TRBD1. The CDR3 length is 14 residues. V shed 3 bases, J shed 5 bases, and the junction held 1 base outside the gene matches. Germline V gene sequence: CDR1 SGHKS, CDR2 YYEKEE (reference sequence). CDR3 sequence: CASSSGQGDQPQHF. In DNA, the CDR3 is TGTGCCAGCAGCTCGGGACAGGGGGATCAGCCCCAGCATTTT.

Regarding this clonotype: A read error is the likely source, as a far larger clone sits one nucleotide away. V gene TRBV14 combines with J gene TRBJ2-5; D unclear. CDR1 and CDR2 from the germline V gene are SGHDN and FVKESK. This CDR3 contains 12 residues. With 7 bases removed from V and 5 bases from J, the gap between germline ends came to 11 bases. CDR3 residues: CASTNQWETQYF. The CDR3 nucleotides are TGTGCCAGCACCAATCAATGGGAGACCCAGTACTTC.

As for this clonotype: It is likely a read error: a sequence one base away is far more abundant. J is TRBJ2-7 and V is TRBV6-4, with D perhaps given as TRBD1 or TRBD2 (5 bases each). The CDR3 contains 14 residues. Trimming shortened V by 4 bases and J by 6 bases, and 16 bases separated the two germline ends. Germline assignment: CDR1 MRHNA and CDR2 SNTAGT. In DNA form, the CDR3 reads TGTGCCAGCAGTGCCTTGGGGGTCCTCTCCGAGCAGTACTTC. Its protein product is CASSALGVLSEQYF.

A word on this clonotype: This clone may be a read error of a much larger clone one base away. V gene TRBV2 combines with J gene TRBJ2-7; D may correspond to TRBD1 or TRBD2 (5 bases each). Germline CDR1 reads SNHLY; CDR2 reads FYNNEI. This CDR3 region has 14 residues. The DNA for the CDR3 is TGTGTCAGTCGAGGGGATAGCGTCTCCTACGAGCAGCACTTC. Translated, it gives CVSRGDSVSYEQHF.

The chain employs TRBV20-1 and TRBJ1-1; TRBD1 might be the D (5 bases). Germline CDR1 and CDR2: DFQATT and SNEGSKA (reference sequence). The CDR3 extends over 16 amino acids. The ends were cut back, 4 bases at V and 0 bases at J, with 18 bases in the middle. CDR3 in amino acids: CSAISGIRRMNTEAFF. The CDR3 DNA reads as TGCAGTGCTATTTCAGGGATCCGGAGGATGAACACTGAAGCTTTCTTT.

This chain links TRBV5-1 with TRBJ2-1; 8 nucleotides line up with TRBD2. V was pared by 0 bases and J by 9 bases, with 8 bases of the junction left unmatched. CDR3 size: 15 residues. CDR1 and CDR2 (germline): SGHRS, YFSETQ. CDR3 bases: TGCGCCAGCAGCTTGGTGGGACTAGTCGGGGGTGAGCAGTTCTTC. Amino acids: CASSLVGLVGGEQFF.

In this sample, this clonotype turned up many times. The J gene is TRBJ2-7, the V gene TRBV13; 10 bases line up with TRBD2. The CDR3 has 14 residues. Germline V CDR1 and CDR2: PRHDT, FYEKMQ (reference sequence). The J segment lost 0 bases and the V segment lost 8 bases, leaving 4 bases of the junction unmatched. CDR3 residues: CASGASGSSYEQYF. CDR3 sequence (DNA): TGTGCCAGCGGCGCTAGCGGGAGCTCCTACGAGCAGTACTTC.

This clonotype came up many times. The V call is TRBV6-1, the J call TRBJ2-1; D perhaps matches TRBD2 (6 bases). V was cut by 8 bases and J by 7 bases, with 18 bases left in between. From germline, CDR1 is MNHNS and CDR2 SASEGT. CDR3 length equals 14 residues. The CDR3 DNA is TGTGCCAGCGTCCCCGGAGGGCCAAGGAATGAGCAGTTCTTC. This gives the protein CASVPGGPRNEQFF.

This clonotype was seen only once. This chain uses TRBV7-8 with TRBJ1-5; the D is unclear. The CDR3 has 15 residues. The V gene's germline CDR1 is SGHVS and CDR2 FQNEAQ. CDR3 sequence (DNA): TGTACCGGCAGCTTAAGGAGGGAAGCAAGGCAGCCCCAGCATTTT. Translating gives CTGSLRREARQPQHF.

As concerns this clonotype: Relative to the germline gene, one junction end is altered; a read error may explain this. The V and J genes are TRBV9 and TRBJ2-3, with a tentative D call TRBD1 (6 bases). This CDR3 comprises 17 residues. Germline CDR1 reads SGDLS; CDR2 reads YYNGEE. CDR3 nucleotide sequence: TGTGCCAGCATCGTAGCTTTAACAGGGTGGGGCACAGATACGCAGTATTTT. Its protein is CASIVALTGWGTDTQYF. Full variable domain (remainder filled in from reference TRBV9 and TRBJ2-3): DSGVTQTPKHLITATGQRVTLRCSPRSGDLSVYWYQQSLDQGLQFLIQYYNGEERAKGNILERFSAQQFPDLHSELNLSSLELGDSALYFCASIVALTGWGTDTQYFGPGTRLTVL.

This clonotype was counted many times. This chain links TRBV6-2 or TRBV6-3 with TRBJ2-1; TRBD2 agrees at 7 bases. J gave up 8 bases and V 2 bases, and 12 bases lay outside the gene matches. From germline, CDR1 is MNHEY and CDR2 SVGEGT. The CDR3 extends over 16 amino acids. This CDR3 is CASSYGVWGGLDEQFF. CDR3 sequence (DNA): TGTGCCAGCAGTTACGGCGTTTGGGGGGGTCTGGATGAGCAGTTCTTC.

The chain joins TRBV5-6 to TRBJ2-5; D possibly corresponds to TRBD2 (6 bases). The germline V gene has CDR1 SGHDT and CDR2 YYEEEE. Trimming took off 1 base at V and 4 bases at J, with 11 bases between the two ends. The CDR3 sequence is 14 residues long. As DNA, the CDR3 is TGTGCCAGCAGCTTGTCGGGAGCGGGAGAGACCCAGTACTTC. Its protein product is CASSLSGAGETQYF. Supplemented by reference TRBV5-6 and TRBJ2-5, the full variable domain reads DAGVTQSPTHLIKTRGQQVTLRCSPKSGHDTVSWYQQALGQGPQFIFQYYEEEERQRGNFPDRFSGHQFPNYSSELNVNALLLGDSALYLCASSLSGAGETQYFGPGTRLLVL.

V is TRBV12-3 or TRBV12-4 and J is TRBJ2-1, with 9 positions matching TRBD2. The ends lost 6 bases at V and 6 bases at J; junction bases unmatched: 9. This CDR3 has 15 amino acids. CDR3 in amino acids: CASRIAGDGVNEQFF. The CDR3 region has the DNA TGTGCCAGCAGGATAGCGGGAGATGGGGTCAATGAGCAGTTCTTC.

The table lists this clonotype with many counts. The chain is built from TRBV5-8 and TRBJ1-5; D gene ambiguous. V dropped 6 bases and J dropped 0 bases, with 13 bases sitting between them. CDR1 is SGHTS and CDR2 is YDEGEE in the germline V gene. The CDR3 loop spans 15 amino acids. CDR3 sequence reads: CASTPWGSSNQPQHF. CDR3 DNA sequence: TGTGCCAGCACCCCGTGGGGTTCTAGCAATCAGCCCCAGCATTTT. Full variable domain (rest looked up from reference TRBV5-8 and TRBJ1-5): EAGVTQSPTHLIKTRGQQATLRCSPISGHTSVYWYQQALGLGLQFLLWYDEGEERNRGNFPPRFSGRQFPNYSSELNVNALELEDSALYLCASTPWGSSNQPQHFGDGTRLSIL.

Many counts were recorded for this clonotype. This chain joins TRBV6-4 and TRBJ1-5; 9 bases are a match to TRBD1. Germline loops: CDR1 MRHNA, CDR2 SNTAGT. The CDR3 has 14 amino acids. With 5 bases clipped from V and 7 bases from J, the junction kept 6 bases outside the gene matches. This CDR3 reads CASSKGQGRQPQHF. The CDR3 DNA reads as TGTGCCAGCAGTAAAGGACAGGGGAGGCAGCCCCAGCATTTT.

This clonotype is labeled medium-sized. This rearrangement joins TRBV20-1 to TRBJ2-1, with 7 bases aligning to TRBD1. The V gene's germline CDR1 is DFQATT and CDR2 SNEGSKA (reference sequence). With 4 bases clipped from V and 4 bases from J, the junction kept 7 bases outside the gene matches. This CDR3 has 14 residues. CDR3 in DNA: TGCAGTGCTAATCGACAGGGTGGTTACAATGAGCAGTTCTTC. Translated, it gives CSANRQGGYNEQFF.

The chain recombines TRBV5-1 with TRBJ1-6; possibly TRBD1 for D (5 bases). The CDR3 runs to 16 residues. Germline lookup yields CDR1 SGHRS and CDR2 YFSETQ. The V gene lost 2 bases and the J gene lost 5 bases, with 14 bases spanning the gap. For the CDR3, the DNA is TGCGCCAGCAGCTTAGGAGGGGCGGGCGATAATTCACCCCTCCACTTT. Translating it yields CASSLGGAGDNSPLHF.

The rearrangement joins TRBV20-1 to TRBJ2-5, with TRBD1 as a possible D gene (5 bases). Trimming stripped 7 bases from V and 0 bases from J, with 12 bases between. The CDR3 extends over 13 amino acids. Germline V gene sequence: CDR1 DFQATT, CDR2 SNEGSKA (reference sequence). The CDR3 DNA reads as TGCAGTGACCTGGGGCAGTACCAAGAGACCCAGTACTTC. Translating gives CSDLGQYQETQYF.

The DNA for the CDR3 is TGTGCCATTAAAGACGGGCGTAGGTCCGTCACTGAAGCTTTCTTT. Its translation: CAIKDGRRSVTEAFF. This chain joins TRBV12-3 or TRBV12-4 and TRBJ1-1; unclear D gene. Trimming took 10 bases from V and 4 from J, leaving 22 bases between them. This CDR3 comprises 15 residues.